This T cell receptor (beta chain) was identified during a study of blood T cell repertoires in COVID-19. Overall study: PBMCs, B-cell-depleted T cells, or T cells provided the cDNA or gDNA that made up the material.

In the study's own analysis: Amplifying reference gene primers gave estimates of nucleated cell counts. The protocol was immunoSEQ multiplex PCR, while the TCRdb copy is restricted to in-frame clones and leaves out a portion. V, J and clone size derive from that table, while D and trimming were established from the DNA sequence. The sample consists of some 20,000 clones, 70% to 90% of them appearing once. Germline values: CDR1 ENHRY, CDR2 SYGVKD. The CDR3 extends over 14 amino acids. V was clipped by 8 bases and J by 2 bases; unmatched bases: 6. The specimen sequenced was peripheral blood. This chain joins TRBV10-3 and TRBJ2-7, with 10 positions matching TRBD1. The sequence was collected from a human donor in a cohort sampled during active COVID-19. The CDR3 here is CAISGQGPPYEQYF. The CDR3 DNA reads TGTGCCATCTCGGGACAGGGGCCCCCCTACGAGCAGTACTTC.